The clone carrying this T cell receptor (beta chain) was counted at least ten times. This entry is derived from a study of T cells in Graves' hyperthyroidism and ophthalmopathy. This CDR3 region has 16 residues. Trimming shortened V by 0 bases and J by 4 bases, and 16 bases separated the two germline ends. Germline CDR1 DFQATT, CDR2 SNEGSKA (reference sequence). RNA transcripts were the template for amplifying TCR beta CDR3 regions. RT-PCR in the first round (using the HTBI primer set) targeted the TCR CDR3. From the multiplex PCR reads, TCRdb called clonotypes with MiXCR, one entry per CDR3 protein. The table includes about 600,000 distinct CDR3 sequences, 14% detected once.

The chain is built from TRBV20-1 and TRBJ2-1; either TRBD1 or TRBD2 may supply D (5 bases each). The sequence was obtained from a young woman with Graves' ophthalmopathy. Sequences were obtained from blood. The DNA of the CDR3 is TGCAGTGCTAGAGATGGACTTCCGGGGCCTTACAATGAGCAGTTCTTC. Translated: CSARDGLPGPYNEQFF.